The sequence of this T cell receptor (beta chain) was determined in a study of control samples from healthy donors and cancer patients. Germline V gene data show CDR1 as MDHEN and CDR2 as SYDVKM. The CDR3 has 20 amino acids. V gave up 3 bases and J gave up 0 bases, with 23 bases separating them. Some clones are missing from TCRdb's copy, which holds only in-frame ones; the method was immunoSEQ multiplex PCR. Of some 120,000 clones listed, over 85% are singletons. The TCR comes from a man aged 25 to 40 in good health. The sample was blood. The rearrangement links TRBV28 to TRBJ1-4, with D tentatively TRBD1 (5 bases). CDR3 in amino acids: CASSFTRYRWGDATNEKLFF. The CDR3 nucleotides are TGTGCCAGCAGTTTTACGCGATACAGGTGGGGAGACGCAACTAATGAAAAACTGTTTTTT.